The following is a T cell receptor beta chain sequence with its context. The antigen remains unidentified. This CDR3 contains 14 residues. Germline V gene data show CDR1 as SGHVS and CDR2 as FQNEAQ. V lost 1 base and J lost 2, with 9 bases in between. Primers: 60 Vbeta forward and 13 Jbeta reverse. The assay was immunoSEQ multiplex PCR, and TCRdb's table has in-frame clones only and misses some. The table shows under 150,000 clones, with around 10% occurring only once. The data originate from a study of cytomegalovirus exposure and HLA in healthy donors. The study's findings and limits: A prior analysis recorded that most TCR beta V segments were productive about 87% or about 30% of the time.

Sequencing was carried out using PBMCs. This TCR derives from a male donor in good health and CMV-seronegative. The chain has TRBV7-8 and TRBJ2-7; D is uncertain. CDR3 sequence: CASSLGPGTYEQYF. The DNA of the CDR3 is TGTGCCAGCAGCTTAGGGCCGGGTACCTACGAGCAGTACTTC. The full variable domain, in which reference TRBV7-8 and TRBJ2-7 provide the parts outside the CDR3, is GAGVSQSPRYKVAKRGQDVALRCDPISGHVSLFWYQQALGQGPEFLTYFQNEAQLDKSGLPSDRFFAERPEGSVSTLKIQRTQQEDSAVYLCASSLGPGTYEQYFGPGTRLTVT.